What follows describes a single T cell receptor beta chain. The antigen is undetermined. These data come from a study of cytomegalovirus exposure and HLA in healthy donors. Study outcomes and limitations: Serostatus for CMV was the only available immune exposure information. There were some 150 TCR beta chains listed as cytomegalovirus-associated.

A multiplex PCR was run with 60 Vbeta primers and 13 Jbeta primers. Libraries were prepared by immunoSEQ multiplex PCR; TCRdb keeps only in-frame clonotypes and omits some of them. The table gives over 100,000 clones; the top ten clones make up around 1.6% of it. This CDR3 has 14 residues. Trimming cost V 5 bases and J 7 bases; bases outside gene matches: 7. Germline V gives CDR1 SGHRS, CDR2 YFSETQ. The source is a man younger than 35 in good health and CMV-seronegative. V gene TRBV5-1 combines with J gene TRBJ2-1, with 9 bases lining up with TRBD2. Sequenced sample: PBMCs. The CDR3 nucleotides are TGCGCCAGCAGGTTGACTAGCGGTCTGAATGAGCAGTTCTTC. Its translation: CASRLTSGLNEQFF.